This is a list of T cell receptor beta chains from one sample in a study of shared clonotypes between healthy human individuals. Method: immunoSEQ multiplex PCR; TCRdb's copy keeps in-frame clones and lacks some. The table records 2 million to 2.5 million clones, more than 85% of them present only once. Sequencing input: naive CD8+ T cells from PBMCs. The receptors were gathered from a man aged 18 to 30 in good health. Some clones in this sample may be carry-over from other donors' samples. Both conserved end residues are part of each CDR3. The D gene is left open where the match is weak. Size is stated for part of the rows, as once, few or many counts, or as a class when the clone is expanded.

TRBV10-3	TRBD2	TRBJ2-7	.	CAISAGTSGSKSLYEQYF	TGTGCCATCAGTGCCGGGACTAGCGGTTCTAAAAGCCTCTACGAGCAGTACTTC
TRBV28	TRBD1	TRBJ1-2	.	CASSIGTGGSNYGYTF	TGTGCCAGCAGTATCGGGACAGGGGGGTCTAACTATGGCTACACCTTC
TRBV9	TRBD2	TRBJ2-3	.	CASSALLAGATDTQYF	TGTGCCAGCAGCGCCTTACTAGCGGGAGCCACAGATACGCAGTATTTT
TRBV27	.	TRBJ1-1	.	CASSLGARTTEAFF	TGTGCCAGCAGTTTGGGGGCCAGAACTACTGAAGCTTTCTTT
TRBV16	TRBD2	TRBJ2-3	.	CASSEPSGGTSLPGDTQYF	TGTGCCAGCAGCGAACCTTCTGGGGGGACTAGCCTACCGGGGGATACGCAGTATTTT
TRBV5-1	.	TRBJ1-1	.	CASSLGLGAQTYWMNTEAFF	TGCGCCAGCAGCTTGGGGTTAGGTGCACAGACTTATTGGATGAACACTGAAGCTTTCTTT
TRBV27	.	TRBJ2-2	.	CASSPGTLTGELFF	TGTGCCAGCAGTCCCGGGACACTCACCGGGGAGCTGTTTTTT
TRBV5-1	TRBD1	TRBJ2-1	.	CASKDRVAYNEQFF	TGCGCCAGCAAGGACAGGGTTGCCTACAATGAGCAGTTCTTC
TRBV2	TRBD2	TRBJ2-1	.	CASSDPGGAAVIDNEQFF	TGTGCCAGCAGTGACCCGGGAGGAGCAGCGGTCATCGACAATGAGCAGTTCTTC
TRBV27	.	TRBJ2-1	.	CASSLRSLSNEQFF	TGTGCCAGCAGTTTAAGGTCCTTAAGCAATGAGCAGTTCTTC
TRBV28	.	TRBJ2-5	.	CASSLFGASLTLGETQYF	TGTGCCAGCAGTTTATTTGGTGCTTCGCTAACCCTTGGGGAGACCCAGTACTTC
TRBV9	TRBD1	TRBJ1-3	.	CASSVGGGASGNTIYF	TGTGCCAGCAGCGTAGGAGGGGGCGCTTCTGGAAACACCATATATTTT
TRBV28	.	TRBJ2-1	.	CASSLQYNEQFF	TGTGCCAGCAGTTTACAGTACAATGAGCAGTTCTTC
TRBV27	TRBD2	TRBJ2-1	.	CASSTRTSGAHNEQFF	TGTGCCAGCAGTACCCGGACTAGCGGGGCCCACAATGAGCAGTTCTTC
TRBV29-1	TRBD1	TRBJ2-7	.	CSAVLTGIYEQYF	TGCAGCGCCGTTCTGACAGGGATATACGAGCAGTACTTC
TRBV7-9	.	TRBJ2-7	.	CASSLVGSSYEQYF	TGTGCCAGCAGCTTAGTAGGCAGCTCGTACGAGCAGTACTTC
TRBV9	.	TRBJ2-3	.	CASAGDTQYF	TGTGCCAGCGCGGGGGATACGCAGTATTTT
TRBV5-8	.	TRBJ1-1	.	CASRDDWNTEAFF	TGTGCCAGCAGGGACGACTGGAACACTGAAGCTTTCTTT
TRBV7-6	.	TRBJ2-1	.	CASSLTSLKPLGEQFF	TGTGCCAGCAGCCTAACTAGCCTCAAACCCCTCGGGGAGCAGTTCTTC
TRBV6-5	.	TRBJ2-1	once	CASSYQRTGDEQFF	TGTGCCAGCAGCTACCAGCGAACGGGTGATGAGCAGTTCTTC
TRBV29-1	.	TRBJ2-5	.	CSVVETGEGETQYF	TGCAGCGTTGTTGAAACAGGGGAGGGTGAGACCCAGTACTTC
TRBV7-6	TRBD1	TRBJ2-1	.	CASSREPSHRTGFDEQFF	TGTGCCAGCAGCCGCGAACCCTCTCACCGGACAGGGTTCGATGAGCAGTTCTTC
TRBV4-3	.	TRBJ2-7	.	CASSQDGGLYEQYF	TGCGCCAGCAGCCAAGATGGGGGGCTCTACGAGCAGTACTTC
TRBV4-1	.	TRBJ2-7	.	CASSHADSYEQYF	TGCGCCAGCAGCCATGCGGACAGCTACGAGCAGTACTTC
TRBV28	TRBD2	TRBJ2-1	.	CASSLWGLAGEQFF	TGTGCCAGCAGTTTATGGGGACTAGCGGGAGAGCAGTTCTTC
TRBV5-4	TRBD1	TRBJ2-2	.	CASSPRGTRATGELFF	TGTGCCAGCAGCCCCAGGGGGACCCGAGCCACCGGGGAGCTGTTTTTT
TRBV7-2	.	TRBJ2-3	.	CASSERLSSTDTQYF	TGTGCCAGCTCGGAGCGGTTATCTAGCACAGATACGCAGTATTTT
TRBV7-2	.	TRBJ1-4	.	CASSSPINATNEKLFF	TGTGCCAGCAGCTCTCCGATAAACGCAACTAATGAAAAACTGTTTTTT
TRBV19	.	TRBJ1-5	.	CASTLDLDTYQPQHF	TGTGCCAGTACCCTCGATCTGGACACCTATCAGCCCCAGCATTTT
TRBV19	.	TRBJ1-5	.	CASSIVSGNQPQHF	TGTGCCAGTAGTATAGTGTCAGGGAATCAGCCCCAGCATTTT
TRBV28	.	TRBJ1-3	.	CASTIHGGGRNTIYF	TGTGCCAGCACCATACACGGGGGCGGAAGAAACACCATATATTTT